Listed below are T cell receptor beta chains from one sample, sequenced in a study of T-cell memory formation after mild COVID-19. TCRdb reanalysed the 5' RACE reads using MiXCR and keeps one entry per CDR3 protein. The sample has roughly 170,000 distinct CDR3 sequences; roughly 18% are singletons. The specimen sequenced was PBMCs or a T cell subset sorted from them (not recorded which). The receptors stem from a man younger than 30 who had mild COVID-19 (a few samples of this study predate the infection). Cell type and time point are not known. Both conserved end residues are part of each CDR3. The D gene is left open where the match is weak. Clone size is given for some rows only: seen once, a few or many times, or a class if the clone is expanded.

d_call	j_call	clone_size	v_call	cdr3_aa	cdr3_nt
.	TRBJ1-4	.	TRBV4-1	CASSRQENEKLFF	TGCGCCAGCAGCCGGCAGGAGAATGAAAAACTGTTTTTT
.	TRBJ1-1	many	TRBV12-3/TRBV12-4	CASSSHRAVNTEAFF	TGTGCCAGCAGTTCACACAGGGCAGTGAACACTGAAGCTTTCTTT
.	TRBJ2-5	few	TRBV20-1	CSARDRHGQETQYF	TGCAGTGCTAGAGACAGACACGGCCAAGAGACCCAGTACTTC
.	TRBJ2-1	few	TRBV4-2	CASRGRYIEQFF	TGTGCCAGCAGGGGCCGGTACATTGAGCAGTTCTTC
TRBD1	TRBJ1-2	few	TRBV4-3	CASSQYSGTGVDYGYTF	TGCGCCAGCAGCCAATACTCCGGGACAGGGGTTGACTATGGCTACACCTTC
.	TRBJ1-5	.	TRBV7-2	CASSFNYQPQHF	TGTGCCAGCAGCTTCAACTATCAGCCCCAGCATTTT
.	TRBJ1-1	.	TRBV7-2	CASRVNVNTEAFF	TGTGCCAGCAGGGTCAATGTGAACACTGAAGCTTTCTTT
.	TRBJ1-1	few	TRBV7-6	CASSLVRGRNTEAFF	TGTGCCAGCAGCTTAGTCAGGGGCAGGAACACTGAAGCTTTCTTT
TRBD2	TRBJ2-1	.	TRBV20-1	CSAPAGTSGRNEQFF	TGCAGTGCTCCGGCCGGGACTAGCGGACGTAATGAGCAGTTCTTC
TRBD2	TRBJ2-1	.	TRBV12-3/TRBV12-4	CASTGTIGYNEQFF	TGTGCCAGCACCGGGACTATTGGGTACAATGAGCAGTTCTTC
.	TRBJ1-1	.	TRBV20-1	CSARQEPLGAFF	TGCAGCGCAAGACAGGAGCCTTTAGGGGCTTTCTTT
.	TRBJ1-1	few	TRBV5-1	CATQDTPNTEAFF	TGCGCCACCCAAGACACCCCGAACACTGAAGCTTTCTTT
.	TRBJ2-3	many	TRBV5-1	CASSSSTDTQYF	TGTGCCAGCAGCTCTAGCACAGATACGCAGTATTTT
.	TRBJ1-5	.	TRBV7-9	CASSFKDQPQHF	TGTGCCAGCAGCTTCAAGGATCAGCCCCAGCATTTT
.	TRBJ1-5	few	TRBV6-6	CASSYGSISNQPQHF	TGTGCCAGCAGTTACGGGTCCATTAGCAATCAGCCCCAGCATTTT
.	TRBJ2-5	few	TRBV5-1	CASGGHGTQYF	TGCGCCAGCGGCGGCCACGGGACCCAGTACTTC
TRBD1	TRBJ2-7	.	TRBV5-1	CASSLAQGAYEQYF	TGCGCCAGCAGCTTGGCGCAGGGGGCCTACGAGCAGTACTTC
.	TRBJ1-5	many	TRBV3-1	CASSQDGWGQPQHF	TGTGCCAGCAGCCAGGACGGTTGGGGCCAGCCCCAGCATTTT
TRBD2	TRBJ2-1	.	TRBV6-6	CASSYRGGGSSYNEQFF	TGTGCCAGCAGTTATCGGGGCGGGGGGAGCTCCTACAATGAGCAGTTCTTC
.	TRBJ2-3	few	TRBV9	CASSEGGRTQYF	TGTGCCAGCAGCGAGGGGGGACGGACGCAGTATTTT
.	TRBJ2-6	few	TRBV20-1	CSASGSVISGANVLTF	TGCAGTGCTAGCGGGTCCGTAATTTCTGGGGCCAACGTCCTGACTTTC
.	TRBJ1-2	few	TRBV7-9	CASSLEGVTF	TGTGCCAGCAGCTTAGAGGGGGTTACCTTC
.	TRBJ2-3	.	TRBV7-3	CASSLVGQSFSTDTQYF	TGTGCCAGCAGCTTAGTGGGACAATCGTTTAGCACAGATACGCAGTATTTT
.	TRBJ1-4	few	TRBV14	CASSQSLRAPEKLFF	TGTGCCAGCAGCCAGTCTCTACGGGCCCCTGAAAAACTGTTTTTT
TRBD1	TRBJ1-5	.	TRBV28	CASSGGTGDNQPQHF	TGTGCCAGCAGTGGCGGGACAGGCGACAATCAGCCCCAGCATTTT
.	TRBJ2-7	few	TRBV5-1	CASSLEAPGYEQYF	TGCGCCAGCAGCTTGGAGGCCCCAGGCTACGAGCAGTACTTC
TRBD1	TRBJ1-2	few	TRBV7-2	CASSLARGTVGGGYTF	TGTGCCAGCAGCTTAGCGCGAGGGACAGTCGGGGGAGGCTACACCTTC
.	TRBJ1-6	few	TRBV12-3/TRBV12-4	CASSQQDRSPLHF	TGTGCCAGCAGCCAGCAGGACCGTTCACCCCTCCACTTT
.	TRBJ1-3	.	TRBV30	CAWSEYRKSSGNTIYF	TGTGCCTGGAGTGAGTACAGAAAAAGCTCTGGAAACACCATATATTTT
TRBD2	TRBJ2-3	many	TRBV5-1	CASSPTSSGELQDTQYF	TGCGCCAGCAGCCCGACCTCTAGCGGGGAGCTTCAAGATACGCAGTATTTT
.	TRBJ2-1	.	TRBV12-3/TRBV12-4	CASSFAGSSYNEQFF	TGTGCCAGCAGTTTTGCCGGGAGCTCCTACAATGAGCAGTTCTTC
.	TRBJ2-1	.	TRBV5-6	CASSSLRTVEQFF	TGTGCCAGCAGCTCGCTCAGGACCGTTGAGCAGTTCTTC
TRBD1	TRBJ1-2	few	TRBV7-2	CASSRTGTGVNYGYTF	TGTGCCAGCAGCCGCACCGGGACAGGAGTCAACTATGGCTACACCTTC
.	TRBJ2-7	few	TRBV3-1	CASSQDGWPYEQYF	TGTGCCAGCAGCCAAGATGGATGGCCCTACGAGCAGTACTTC
TRBD1	TRBJ1-5	.	TRBV28	CASSRPGTGPVANQPQHF	TGTGCCAGCAGCCGACCCGGGACAGGGCCCGTCGCTAATCAGCCCCAGCATTTT
.	TRBJ2-5	few	TRBV5-1	CASARGETQYF	TGCGCCAGCGCAAGGGGGGAGACCCAGTACTTC
.	TRBJ1-6	.	TRBV5-6	CASSGGSGIPLHF	TGTGCCAGCAGCGGCGGCTCCGGAATTCCCCTCCACTTT
.	TRBJ1-2	once	TRBV6-5	CASTDPAAGWYGYTF	TGTGCCAGCACCGACCCCGCGGCGGGGTGGTATGGCTACACCTTC
.	TRBJ2-5	.	TRBV5-4	CASSTWLTEAETQYF	TGTGCCAGCAGCACCTGGTTGACGGAGGCCGAGACCCAGTACTTC
.	TRBJ1-6	.	TRBV5-6	CASNLMSSPLHF	TGTGCCAGCAACCTTATGAGTTCACCCCTCCACTTT
TRBD1	TRBJ2-1	.	TRBV6-1	CASSPGQGGSYNEQFF	TGTGCCAGCAGTCCCGGACAGGGAGGCTCCTACAATGAGCAGTTCTTC
TRBD1	TRBJ1-1	.	TRBV9	CASSNPGQGYTEAFF	TGTGCCAGCAGCAACCCGGGACAGGGTTACACTGAAGCTTTCTTT
.	TRBJ2-6	.	TRBV7-2	CASSFWAISGANVLTF	TGTGCCAGCAGCTTTTGGGCCATCTCTGGGGCCAACGTCCTGACTTTC
.	TRBJ1-2	few	TRBV20-1	CSARTSPATGYTF	TGCAGTGCTAGAACAAGCCCCGCTACGGGCTACACCTTC
.	TRBJ2-4	few	TRBV7-8	CASSHSPDSGKNIQYF	TGTGCCAGCAGCCACTCACCGGATTCGGGCAAAAACATTCAGTACTTC
TRBD1	TRBJ2-5	.	TRBV7-2	CASSLTGGGETQYF	TGTGCCAGCAGCTTAACAGGGGGCGGAGAGACCCAGTACTTC
TRBD2	TRBJ2-1	few	TRBV4-3	CASSQPMAGGYNEQFF	TGCGCCAGCAGCCAACCGATGGCGGGGGGGTACAATGAGCAGTTCTTC
.	TRBJ2-6	few	TRBV10-3	CAISESGANVLTF	TGTGCCATCAGTGAAAGCGGGGCCAACGTCCTGACTTTC
.	TRBJ1-5	.	TRBV5-1	CASSFGPERGQPQHF	TGCGCCAGCAGCTTTGGTCCTGAGCGTGGTCAGCCCCAGCATTTT
TRBD2	TRBJ2-3	.	TRBV29-1	CSGDTSGGGDTQYF	TGCAGCGGCGACACTAGCGGGGGCGGAGATACGCAGTATTTT
.	TRBJ2-2	.	TRBV3-1	CASRRDTDTGELFF	TGTGCCAGCAGGCGGGACACCGACACCGGGGAGCTGTTTTTT
.	TRBJ2-5	few	TRBV7-6	CASSSAQAHFLGETQYF	TGTGCCAGCAGCTCGGCTCAAGCCCATTTTCTCGGGGAGACCCAGTACTTC
TRBD2	TRBJ2-4	few	TRBV20-1	CSAYHPGGRTTPGAKNIQYF	TGCAGTGCCTACCACCCGGGGGGGCGGACCACACCTGGGGCCAAAAACATTCAGTACTTC